The 23 T cell receptor beta chains listed next were all sequenced from one sample in a study of blood T cell repertoires in COVID-19. The assay was immunoSEQ multiplex PCR, and TCRdb's table has in-frame clones only and misses some. The table includes 90,000 to 120,000 clones, around nine tenths detected once. Sequencing input: peripheral blood. The receptors were gathered from a human donor in a cohort sampled during active COVID-19.

The V and J genes are TRBV19 and TRBJ1-1; perhaps TRBD1 as D (6 bases). The CDR3 contains 15 residues. The V end lost 1 base, the J end lost 1 base, and 10 bases lay between the germline ends. CDR1 is LNHDA, CDR2 SQIVND, per germline (reference sequence). DNA for the CDR3: TGTGCCAGTAGTATAGCCGGCAGGGGGAACACTGAAGCTTTCTTT. It translates to CASSIAGRGNTEAFF.

The V gene is TRBV15, the J gene TRBJ2-1; perhaps TRBD1 as D (5 bases). Germline CDR1 reads LNHNV; CDR2 reads YYDKDF (reference sequence). V dropped 5 bases and J dropped 0 bases, with 11 bases sitting between them. The CDR3 length is 15 residues. CDR3: CATSGYRSSYNEQFF. The CDR3 nucleotides are TGTGCCACCAGCGGTTACAGGAGCTCCTACAATGAGCAGTTCTTC.

The rearrangement links TRBV19 to TRBJ1-2; D possibly corresponds to TRBD1 (5 bases). This CDR3 has 15 residues. V was clipped by 5 bases and J by 2 bases, with 15 bases between them. From germline, CDR1 is LNHDA and CDR2 SQIVND (reference sequence). CDR3 bases: TGTGCCAGTAGTGACCACAGGATCTCAAACTATGGCTACACCTTC. Translating gives CASSDHRISNYGYTF.

The chain links TRBV5-1 to TRBJ1-4, with 8 bases that match TRBD1. V shed 4 bases, J shed 8 bases, and the junction held 7 bases outside the gene matches. The CDR3 length is 14 residues. Germline loops: CDR1 SGHRS, CDR2 YFSETQ. The CDR3 DNA sequence: TGCGCCAGCAGCCTAGGACAGGGCAGGGAAAAACTGTTTTTT. Translating it yields CASSLGQGREKLFF.

This chain links TRBV28 with TRBJ2-5; D gene unclear. Germline-derived CDR1 and CDR2 are MDHEN and SYDVKM. The CDR3 runs 12 residues. V dropped 6 bases and J dropped 2 bases, with 7 bases sitting between them. The CDR3 DNA follows: TGTGCCAGCAGGGCAGATCAAGAGACCCAGTACTTC. Translating it yields CASRADQETQYF.

This clone was detected only once. V and J are TRBV7-2 and TRBJ2-3, with D possibly being TRBD2 (6 bases). Trimming cost V 8 bases and J 3 bases, with 9 bases left between them. Germline values: CDR1 SGHTA, CDR2 FQGNSA. CDR3 length equals 12 residues. DNA for the CDR3: TGTGCCAGCGCTCGGGAGACAGATACGCAGTATTTT. This codes for CASARETDTQYF.

The chain recombines TRBV10-3 with TRBJ1-3; TRBD1 agrees at 7 bases. The CDR3 has 15 residues. The trim removed 5 bases at V and 0 bases at J, leaving 4 bases unmatched. Germline V CDR1 and CDR2: ENHRY, SYGVKD. In DNA, the CDR3 is TGTGCCATCAGTTACACAGGGGTCTCTGGAAACACCATATATTTT. It encodes CAISYTGVSGNTIYF.

This rearrangement joins TRBV5-1 to TRBJ2-5, with TRBD2 matching 13 bases. Germline CDR1 SGHRS, CDR2 YFSETQ. J gave up 5 bases and V 4 bases, and 5 bases lay outside the gene matches. This CDR3 comprises 15 residues. As DNA, the CDR3 is TGCGCCAGCAGCCGACTAGCGGGAGGCTTTGAGACCCAGTACTTC. It encodes CASSRLAGGFETQYF.

The rearrangement uses TRBV7-2 and TRBJ2-1; tentative D call: TRBD1 (5 bases). V shed 6 bases and J shed 6 bases, with 15 bases lying between them. The germline CDR1 and CDR2 sequences are SGHTA and FQGNSA. CDR3 length: 14 residues. The CDR3 DNA is TGTGCCAGCAGAGACTGGGGCCCAAGCAATGAGCAGTTCTTC. Its translation: CASRDWGPSNEQFF.

The chain combines TRBV19 with TRBJ2-5, with D possibly matching TRBD2 (5 bases). This CDR3 has 13 amino acids. Trimming cost V 4 bases and J 5 bases, with 11 bases left between them. Germline V gene data show CDR1 as LNHDA and CDR2 as SQIVND (reference sequence). The CDR3 loop is CASSTTRRETQYF. In DNA form, the CDR3 reads TGTGCCAGTAGTACGACAAGGAGGGAGACCCAGTACTTC.

This clone was detected a few times. The chain has TRBV3-1 (or the pseudogene TRBV3-2) and TRBJ1-1; maybe TRBD1 (6 bases). The germline V gene encodes CDR1 LGHDT and CDR2 YNNKEL (reference sequence). With 3 bases removed from V and 14 bases from J, the gap between germline ends came to 19 bases. This CDR3 is built from 13 residues. CDR3 nucleotides: TGTGCCAGCAGCCAGCTAGGACAGTCGGGTGTCTTCTTT. It yields the protein CASSQLGQSGVFF.

The rearrangement links TRBV4-2 to TRBJ2-1; 12 nucleotides agree with TRBD2. In germline, CDR1 is LGHNA, CDR2 YNFKEQ. J lost 8 bases, V lost 7 bases, and 12 bases had no gene match. This CDR3 has 16 residues. CDR3 protein: CASNPTSGGVGDEQFF. The CDR3 region has the DNA TGTGCCAGCAACCCGACTAGCGGGGGTGTCGGCGATGAGCAGTTCTTC.

V is TRBV5-1 and J is TRBJ2-1; 8 positions match TRBD1. The CDR3 spans 15 residues. The germline V gene has CDR1 SGHRS and CDR2 YFSETQ. Losses at the gene ends were 6 bases for V and 5 bases for J; bases not matched to a gene: 10. The CDR3 coding sequence is TGCGCCAGCAATCCCTCCGGGACAGGCGACAATGAGCAGTTCTTC. This gives the protein CASNPSGTGDNEQFF.

The chain combines TRBV27 with TRBJ1-6, with no clear D. Germline CDR1 and CDR2: MNHEY and SMNVEV (reference sequence). The CDR3 length is 15 residues. Trimming pared 5 bases from V and 7 bases from J, leaving 15 bases between. CDR3 amino acids: CASSPYGVGNSPLHF. As DNA, the CDR3 is TGTGCCAGCAGTCCGTACGGGGTGGGGAATTCACCCCTCCACTTT.

The chain has TRBV11-2 and TRBJ1-2; D might be TRBD1 (6 bases). The length of the CDR3 is 16 residues. Trimming cost V 5 bases and J 8 bases, with 24 bases left between them. CDR1 is SGHAT and CDR2 is FQNNGV in the germline V gene. CDR3 sequence: CASSPTHREGGRGYTF. CDR3 in DNA: TGTGCCAGCAGCCCAACCCACAGGGAGGGAGGAAGGGGCTACACCTTC.

The chain uses TRBV20-1 and TRBJ2-7; tentatively, D is TRBD1 (5 bases). The germline V gene encodes CDR1 DFQATT and CDR2 SNEGSKA (reference sequence). Trimming shortened V by 6 bases and J by 4 bases, and 10 bases separated the two germline ends. The length of the CDR3 is 11 residues. The CDR3 is CSAIDRYEQYF. The DNA for the CDR3 is TGCAGTGCAATTGACAGATACGAGCAGTACTTC.

The chain carries TRBV6-5 and TRBJ2-7, with 9 positions matching TRBD1. Germline CDR1 MNHEY, CDR2 SVGAGI. The CDR3 is 14 amino acids. Unmatched junction bases numbered 4, after V lost 4 bases and J lost 3 bases. CDR3 loop: CASSLSTGGYEQYF. The DNA for the CDR3 is TGTGCCAGCAGTTTATCGACAGGGGGCTACGAGCAGTACTTC.

The V call is TRBV7-8, the J call TRBJ2-3; 9 bases are a match to TRBD2. Trimming removed 2 bases from V and 2 bases from J; junction bases left unmatched: 14. This CDR3 has 19 residues. Germline V gives CDR1 SGHVS, CDR2 FQNEAQ. The CDR3 sequence: CASSLLMWGSGGPTDTQYF. In DNA form, the CDR3 reads TGTGCCAGCAGCTTATTGATGTGGGGTAGCGGGGGACCCACAGATACGCAGTATTTT.

The gene calls are TRBV6-5 and TRBJ1-1; 8 bases match TRBD1. Per the germline V gene, CDR1 is MNHEY and CDR2 is SVGAGI. J lost 10 bases, V lost 2 bases, and 6 bases had no gene match. This CDR3 contains 13 residues. The CDR3 loop is CASSYGSGTGAFF. The CDR3 coding sequence is TGTGCCAGCAGTTACGGCTCGGGGACAGGAGCTTTCTTT.

The chain is built from TRBV28 and TRBJ1-3, with 9 bases matching TRBD1. Germline loops: CDR1 MDHEN, CDR2 SYDVKM. CDR3 length equals 18 residues. V dropped 2 bases and J dropped 2; count of bases not matched to a gene: 10. CDR3: CASSLLTSTGGTGNTIYF. In DNA form, the CDR3 reads TGTGCCAGCAGTTTACTCACTTCCACAGGGGGCACTGGAAACACCATATATTTT.

The chain is built from TRBV10-3 and TRBJ2-2; D unresolved. V lost 8 bases, J lost 3 bases, and 7 bases lay in between. Germline lookup yields CDR1 ENHRY and CDR2 SYGVKD. This CDR3 contains 12 residues. The CDR3, as DNA: TGTGCCATCCGAAGCTACACCGGGGAGCTGTTTTTT. This translates into CAIRSYTGELFF.

In this sample, this clone turned up a few times. The V and J genes are TRBV6-5 and TRBJ2-1; D is undetermined. The germline CDR1 and CDR2 sequences are MNHEY and SVGAGI. The CDR3 is made up of 10 amino acids. Trimming pared 8 bases from V and 8 bases from J, leaving 7 bases between. The CDR3 spells CASYQDEQFF. CDR3 in DNA: TGTGCCAGCTATCAGGATGAGCAGTTCTTC.

This clone was seen once. The chain recombines TRBV6-5 with TRBJ1-6; TRBD1 matches 9 bases. The CDR3 sequence is 14 residues long. CDR1 MNHEY and CDR2 SVGAGI come from the germline V gene. With 6 bases clipped from V and 11 bases from J, the junction kept 8 bases outside the gene matches. The CDR3 spells CASRIGQGQPPLHF. The CDR3 coding sequence is TGTGCCAGCAGAATCGGACAGGGGCAACCACCCCTCCACTTT.